This T cell receptor beta chain came from a study of cytomegalovirus exposure and HLA in healthy donors. Study conclusions and caveats: Cytomegalovirus status, reportedly, was diagnosed with high specificity and sensitivity by the classifier. Most TCR sequences were seen very rarely across donors, but some public TCRs occurred in many. Confirmation was obtained in vitro that a few CMV-associated chains are specific for CMV antigens.

Germline trimming cut 4 bases from V and 8 bases from J; bases unmatched to any gene: 13. The CDR3 loop spans 15 amino acids. Germline CDR1 reads SGHTA; CDR2 reads FQGTGA. This clone was counted a few times. What it recognizes is unknown. The repertoire was sequenced with immunoSEQ multiplex PCR; TCRdb's copy has only in-frame clones and lacks some. This repertoire shows tens of thousands of clones, 90% to 95% found once; its top ten account for about 4.5%. Material: PBMCs. The chain employs TRBV7-3 and TRBJ1-2; TRBD1 aligns across 7 bases. The clonotype was recovered from a man between 18 and 29 years old in good health and CMV-seropositive. DNA for the CDR3: TGTGCCAGCAGCTCCTCCCCCGGGACAGTAGGGGGCTACACCTTC. Its protein is CASSSSPGTVGGYTF.